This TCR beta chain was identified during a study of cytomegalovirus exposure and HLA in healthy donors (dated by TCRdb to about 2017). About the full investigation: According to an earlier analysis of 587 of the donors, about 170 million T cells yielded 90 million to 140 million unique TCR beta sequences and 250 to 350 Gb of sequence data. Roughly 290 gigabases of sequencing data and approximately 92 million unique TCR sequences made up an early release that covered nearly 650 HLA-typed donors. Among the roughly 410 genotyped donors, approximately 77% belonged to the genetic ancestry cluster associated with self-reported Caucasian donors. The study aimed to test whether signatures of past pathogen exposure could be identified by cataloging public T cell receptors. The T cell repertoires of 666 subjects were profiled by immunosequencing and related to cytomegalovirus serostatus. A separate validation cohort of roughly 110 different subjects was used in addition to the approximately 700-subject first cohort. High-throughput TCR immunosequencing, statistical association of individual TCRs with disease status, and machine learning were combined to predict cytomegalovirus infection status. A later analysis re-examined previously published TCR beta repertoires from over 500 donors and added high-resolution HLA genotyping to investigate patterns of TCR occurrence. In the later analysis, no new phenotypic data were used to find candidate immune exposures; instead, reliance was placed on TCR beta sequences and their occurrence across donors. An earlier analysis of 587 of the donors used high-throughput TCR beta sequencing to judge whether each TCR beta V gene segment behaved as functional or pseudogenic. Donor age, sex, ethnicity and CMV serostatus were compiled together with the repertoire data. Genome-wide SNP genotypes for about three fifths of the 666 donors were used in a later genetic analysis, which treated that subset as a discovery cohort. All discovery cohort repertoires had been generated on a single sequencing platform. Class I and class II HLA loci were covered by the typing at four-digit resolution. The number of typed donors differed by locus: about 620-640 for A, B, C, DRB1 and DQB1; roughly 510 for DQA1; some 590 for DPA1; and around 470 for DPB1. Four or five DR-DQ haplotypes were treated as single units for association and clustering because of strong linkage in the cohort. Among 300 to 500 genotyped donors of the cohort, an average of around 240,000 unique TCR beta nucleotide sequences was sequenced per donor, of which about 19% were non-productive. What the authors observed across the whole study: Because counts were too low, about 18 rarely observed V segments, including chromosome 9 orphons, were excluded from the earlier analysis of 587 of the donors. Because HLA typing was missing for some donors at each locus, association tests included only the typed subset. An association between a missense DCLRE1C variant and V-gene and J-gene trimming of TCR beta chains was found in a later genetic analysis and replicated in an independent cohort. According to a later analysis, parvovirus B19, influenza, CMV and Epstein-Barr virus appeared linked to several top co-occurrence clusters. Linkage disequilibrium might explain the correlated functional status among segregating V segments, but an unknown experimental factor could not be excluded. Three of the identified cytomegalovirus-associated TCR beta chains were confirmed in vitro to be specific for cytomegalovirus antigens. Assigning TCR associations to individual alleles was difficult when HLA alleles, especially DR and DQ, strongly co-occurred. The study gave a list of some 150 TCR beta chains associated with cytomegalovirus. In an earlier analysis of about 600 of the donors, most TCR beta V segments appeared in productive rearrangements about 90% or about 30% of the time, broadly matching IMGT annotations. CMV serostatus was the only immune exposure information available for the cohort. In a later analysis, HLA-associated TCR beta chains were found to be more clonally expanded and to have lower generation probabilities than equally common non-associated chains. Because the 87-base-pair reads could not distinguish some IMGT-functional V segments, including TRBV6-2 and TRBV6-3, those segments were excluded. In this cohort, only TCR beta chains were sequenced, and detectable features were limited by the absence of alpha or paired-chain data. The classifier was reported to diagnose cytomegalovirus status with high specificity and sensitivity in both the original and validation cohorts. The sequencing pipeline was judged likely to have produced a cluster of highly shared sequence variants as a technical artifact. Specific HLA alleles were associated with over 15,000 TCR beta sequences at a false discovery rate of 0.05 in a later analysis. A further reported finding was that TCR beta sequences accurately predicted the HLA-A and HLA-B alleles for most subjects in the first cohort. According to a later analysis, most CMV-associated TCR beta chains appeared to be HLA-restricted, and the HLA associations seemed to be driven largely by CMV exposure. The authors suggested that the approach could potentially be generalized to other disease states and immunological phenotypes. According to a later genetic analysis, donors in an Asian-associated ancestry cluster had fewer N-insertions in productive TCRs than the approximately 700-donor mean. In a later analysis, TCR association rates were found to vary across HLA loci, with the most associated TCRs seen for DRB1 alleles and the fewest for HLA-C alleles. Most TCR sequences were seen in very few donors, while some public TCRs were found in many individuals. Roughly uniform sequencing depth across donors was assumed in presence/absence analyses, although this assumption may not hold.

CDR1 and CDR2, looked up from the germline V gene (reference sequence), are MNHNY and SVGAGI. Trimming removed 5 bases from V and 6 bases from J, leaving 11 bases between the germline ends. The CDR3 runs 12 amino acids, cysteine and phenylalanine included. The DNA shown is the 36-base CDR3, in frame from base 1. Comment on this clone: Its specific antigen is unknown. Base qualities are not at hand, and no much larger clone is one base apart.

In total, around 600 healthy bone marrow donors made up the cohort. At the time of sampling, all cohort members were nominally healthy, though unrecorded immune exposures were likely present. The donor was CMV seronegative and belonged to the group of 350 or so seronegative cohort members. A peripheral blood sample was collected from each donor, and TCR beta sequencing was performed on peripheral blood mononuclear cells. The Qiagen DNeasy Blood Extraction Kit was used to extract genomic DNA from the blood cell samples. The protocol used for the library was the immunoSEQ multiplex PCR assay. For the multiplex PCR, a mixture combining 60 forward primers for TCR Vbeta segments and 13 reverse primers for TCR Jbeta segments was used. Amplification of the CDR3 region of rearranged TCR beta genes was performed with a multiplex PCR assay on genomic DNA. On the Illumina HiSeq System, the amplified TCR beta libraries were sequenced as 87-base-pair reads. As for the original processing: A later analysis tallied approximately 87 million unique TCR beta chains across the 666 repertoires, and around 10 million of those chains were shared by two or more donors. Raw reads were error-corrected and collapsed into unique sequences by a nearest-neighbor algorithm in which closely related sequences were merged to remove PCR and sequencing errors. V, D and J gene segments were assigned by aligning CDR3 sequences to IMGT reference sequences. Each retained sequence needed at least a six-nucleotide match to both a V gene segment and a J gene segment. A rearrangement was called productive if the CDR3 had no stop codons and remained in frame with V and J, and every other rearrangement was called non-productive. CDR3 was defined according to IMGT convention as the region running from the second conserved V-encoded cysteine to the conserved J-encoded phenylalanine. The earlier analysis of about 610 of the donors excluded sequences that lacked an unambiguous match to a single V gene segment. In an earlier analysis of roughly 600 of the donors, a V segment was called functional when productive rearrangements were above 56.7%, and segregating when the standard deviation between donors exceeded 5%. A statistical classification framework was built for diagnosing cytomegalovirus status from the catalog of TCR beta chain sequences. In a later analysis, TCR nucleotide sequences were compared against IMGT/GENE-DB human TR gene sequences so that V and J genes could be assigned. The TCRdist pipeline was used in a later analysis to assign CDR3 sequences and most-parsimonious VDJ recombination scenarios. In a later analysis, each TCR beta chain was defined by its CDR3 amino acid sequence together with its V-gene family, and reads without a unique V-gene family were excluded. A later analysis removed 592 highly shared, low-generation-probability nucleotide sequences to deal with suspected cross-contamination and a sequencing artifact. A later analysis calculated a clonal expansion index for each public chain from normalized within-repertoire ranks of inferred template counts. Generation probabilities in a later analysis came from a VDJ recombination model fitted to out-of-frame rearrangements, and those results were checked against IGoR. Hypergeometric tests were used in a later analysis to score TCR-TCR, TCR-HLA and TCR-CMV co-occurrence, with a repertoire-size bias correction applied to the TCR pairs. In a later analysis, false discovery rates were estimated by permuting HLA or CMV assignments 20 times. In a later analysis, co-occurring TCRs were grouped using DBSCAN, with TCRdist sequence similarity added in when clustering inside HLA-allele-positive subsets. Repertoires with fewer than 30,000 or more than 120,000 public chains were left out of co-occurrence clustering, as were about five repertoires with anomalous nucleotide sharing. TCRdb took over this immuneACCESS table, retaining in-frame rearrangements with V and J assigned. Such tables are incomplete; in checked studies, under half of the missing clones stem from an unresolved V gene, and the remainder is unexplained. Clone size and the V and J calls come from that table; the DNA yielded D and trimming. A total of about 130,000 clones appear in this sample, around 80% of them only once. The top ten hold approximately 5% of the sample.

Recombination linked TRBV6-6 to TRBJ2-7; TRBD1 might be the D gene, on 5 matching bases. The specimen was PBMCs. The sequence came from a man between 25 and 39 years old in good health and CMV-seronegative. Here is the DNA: TGTGCCAGCAGTGACAGATTTCCCGAGCAGTACTTC. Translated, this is CASSDRFPEQYF.